This T cell receptor beta chain was identified during a study of cytomegalovirus exposure and HLA in healthy donors (dated by TCRdb to between 2016 and 2019). Looking at the study overall: An earlier analysis of 587 of the donors reported approximately 280 Gb of sequence data and about 120 million unique TCR beta sequences obtained from approximately 180 million T cells. An early release covering roughly 600 HLA-typed donors comprised roughly 300 gigabases of sequencing data and approximately 85 million unique TCR sequences. Among the 398 genotyped donors, under 90% belonged to the genetic ancestry cluster associated with self-reported Caucasian donors. The study aimed to test whether signatures of past pathogen exposure could be identified by cataloging public T cell receptors. Using immunosequencing, the study profiled T cell repertoires from about 610 subjects and related those repertoires to cytomegalovirus serostatus. Besides the first cohort of 550 to 750 subjects, a separate validation cohort made up of 120 different subjects was used. To predict cytomegalovirus infection status, the study brought together high-throughput TCR immunosequencing, statistical association of individual TCRs with disease status, and machine learning. In a later analysis, previously published TCR beta repertoires from 666 donors were re-analyzed and high-resolution HLA genotyping was added so that TCR occurrence patterns could be studied. Rather than using new phenotypic data, the later analysis identified candidate immune exposures from TCR beta sequences and from how often those sequences occurred across donors. An earlier analysis of approximately 630 of the donors applied high-throughput TCR beta sequencing to assess whether each TCR beta V gene segment acted as functional or pseudogenic. Donor age, sex, ethnicity and CMV serostatus were compiled together with the repertoire data. A later genetic analysis used genome-wide SNP genotypes for about three fifths of the 666 donors, treating that subset as a discovery cohort. Every repertoire in the discovery cohort had been generated on one and the same sequencing platform. Class I and class II HLA loci were covered by the typing at four-digit resolution. The number of typed donors differed by locus: roughly 620-640 for A, B, C, DRB1 and DQB1; some 500 for DQA1; fewer than 610 for DPA1; and around 470 for DPB1. Five DR-DQ haplotypes were handled as single units for association and clustering because linkage in the cohort was strong. Among over 350 genotyped donors of the cohort, an average of 235,054 unique TCR beta nucleotide sequences were sequenced per donor, around 20% of them non-productive. Overall study results and their limits: At a false discovery rate of 0.05, a later analysis linked 15,000 to 20,000 TCR beta sequences to specific HLA alleles. The study listed 164 TCR beta chains as associated with cytomegalovirus. In a later analysis, most CMV-associated TCR beta chains were found to appear HLA-restricted, with HLA associations seemingly driven largely by CMV exposure. A further reported finding was that TCR beta sequences accurately predicted the HLA-A and HLA-B alleles for most subjects in the first cohort. Because counts were too low, roughly 18 rarely observed V segments, including chromosome 9 orphons, were left out of the earlier analysis of about 620 of the donors. CMV serostatus was the only immune exposure information available for the cohort. Linkage disequilibrium might explain the correlated functional status among segregating V segments, but an unknown experimental factor could not be excluded. Some IMGT-functional V segments, including TRBV6-2 and TRBV6-3, could not be told apart with the 87-base-pair reads, so those segments were excluded. Compared with the 666-donor mean, donors in an Asian-associated ancestry cluster had fewer N-insertions in productive TCRs, according to a later genetic analysis. Compared with equally common non-associated chains, HLA-associated TCR beta chains in a later analysis were more clonally expanded and had lower generation probabilities. In an earlier analysis of 587 of the donors, most TCR beta V segments were observed in productive rearrangements about 87% or about 30% of the time, broadly matching IMGT annotations. In vitro tests confirmed that a few of the cytomegalovirus-associated TCR beta chains recognize cytomegalovirus antigens. Most TCR sequences were observed very rarely across donors, whereas some public TCRs were present in many individuals. The classifier was reported to diagnose cytomegalovirus status with high specificity and sensitivity in both the original cohort and the validation cohort. HLA typing was unavailable for some donors at each locus, so association tests used only the typed subset. Sequencing depth was assumed to be roughly uniform across donors in the presence/absence analyses, though that assumption may not hold. According to a later analysis, TCR association rates differed among HLA loci, with DRB1 alleles showing the most associated TCRs and HLA-C alleles showing the fewest. According to a later analysis, parvovirus B19, influenza, CMV and Epstein-Barr virus appeared linked to several top co-occurrence clusters. A group of highly shared sequence variants was considered likely to be a technical artifact of the sequencing pipeline. In this cohort, only TCR beta chains were sequenced, and detectable features were limited by the absence of alpha or paired-chain data. V-gene and J-gene trimming of TCR beta chains was associated with a missense DCLRE1C variant in a later genetic analysis, and the association was replicated in an independent cohort. Assigning TCR associations to individual alleles was difficult when HLA alleles, especially DR and DQ, strongly co-occurred. According to the authors, the approach could potentially be generalized to other disease states and immunological phenotypes.

Library prep was done by the immunoSEQ multiplex PCR assay. For the multiplex PCR, a mixture combining 60 forward primers for TCR Vbeta segments and 13 reverse primers for TCR Jbeta segments was used. The CDR3 region of rearranged TCR beta genes was amplified from genomic DNA with a multiplex PCR assay. On the Illumina HiSeq System, the amplified TCR beta libraries were sequenced as 87-base-pair reads. Processing in the source paper ran as follows. A later analysis counted approximately 74 million unique TCR beta chains across the 670 or so repertoires, and some 11 million of these chains were shared by at least two donors. Raw reads were error-corrected and collapsed into unique sequences by a nearest-neighbor algorithm in which closely related sequences were merged to remove PCR and sequencing errors. V, D and J gene segments were assigned by aligning CDR3 sequences to IMGT reference sequences. For a sequence to be retained, a match of at least six nucleotides to both a V gene segment and a J gene segment was required. Rearrangements were classified as productive when the CDR3 lacked stop codons and remained in frame with V and J, and all other rearrangements were classified as non-productive. CDR3 was defined according to IMGT convention as the region running from the second conserved V-encoded cysteine to the conserved J-encoded phenylalanine. The earlier analysis of about 590 of the donors excluded sequences that lacked an unambiguous match to a single V gene segment. An earlier analysis of fewer than 650 of the donors classified V segments as functional when productive rearrangements were above 56.7% and as segregating when the standard deviation between donors was above 5%. A statistical classification framework was built for diagnosing cytomegalovirus status from the catalog of TCR beta chain sequences. In a later analysis, TCR nucleotide sequences were compared against IMGT/GENE-DB human TR gene sequences so that V and J genes could be assigned. Using the TCRdist pipeline, a later analysis assigned CDR3 sequences along with most-parsimonious VDJ recombination scenarios. A later analysis defined each TCR beta chain by its CDR3 amino acid sequence plus V-gene family, and excluded reads lacking a unique V-gene family. As a way to deal with suspected cross-contamination and a sequencing artifact, a later analysis dropped roughly 600 nucleotide sequences that were highly shared and had low generation probability. In a later analysis, a clonal expansion index was calculated for each public chain from normalized within-repertoire ranks of inferred template counts. Generation probabilities in a later analysis came from a VDJ recombination model fitted to out-of-frame rearrangements, and those results were checked against IGoR. In a later analysis, TCR-TCR, TCR-HLA and TCR-CMV co-occurrence was scored with hypergeometric tests, and a repertoire-size bias correction was applied to TCR pairs. In a later analysis, false discovery rates were estimated by permuting HLA or CMV assignments 20 times. In a later analysis, co-occurring TCRs were grouped with DBSCAN, and TCRdist sequence similarity was added when clustering was performed within HLA-allele-positive subsets. For co-occurrence clustering, repertoires with fewer than 30,000 or more than 120,000 public chains were excluded, along with roughly 5 repertoires with anomalous nucleotide sharing. TCRdb limited this immuneACCESS table to in-frame rearrangements with V and J called. A share of clones is missing; checked studies link under half to unresolved V genes, and the rest is unexplained. That table is the source of V, J and clone size, and D and trimming were worked out from the DNA. The sample has tens of thousands of clones on record, 81% of them singletons. The ten largest account for 1% to 1.5% of the sample.

CDR1 is given as SQVTM and CDR2 as ANQGSEA, both from the germline V gene. V is trimmed back by 6 bases and J by 6 bases, and the junction contains 9 bases that no gene match accounts for. Inclusive of the bounding cysteine and phenylalanine, the CDR3 is 14 residues long. The entry retains the CDR3 DNA only, 42 bases that are in frame from base 1. In total, about 650 healthy bone marrow donors made up the cohort. At the time of sampling, every cohort member was nominally healthy, though immune exposures that went unrecorded were likely present. The donor tested CMV seropositive and was one of the 289 seropositive cohort members. A peripheral blood sample was collected from each donor, and TCR beta sequencing was performed on peripheral blood mononuclear cells. Genomic DNA extraction from the blood cell samples was performed with the Qiagen DNeasy Blood Extraction Kit. Notes on this clone: Its antigen is not yet known. Base-call qualities are not available, and no considerably larger clone is one nucleotide away.

The rearranged segments are TRBV29-1 and TRBJ1-2, with 11 central nucleotides matching TRBD1. This receptor was identified in a girl aged 2-10 years in good health and CMV-seropositive. The sample taken for sequencing was PBMCs. The CDR3 region: CSVIRDRGKDGYTF. The nucleotide sequence is TGCAGCGTCATCCGGGACAGGGGGAAGGATGGCTACACCTTC.